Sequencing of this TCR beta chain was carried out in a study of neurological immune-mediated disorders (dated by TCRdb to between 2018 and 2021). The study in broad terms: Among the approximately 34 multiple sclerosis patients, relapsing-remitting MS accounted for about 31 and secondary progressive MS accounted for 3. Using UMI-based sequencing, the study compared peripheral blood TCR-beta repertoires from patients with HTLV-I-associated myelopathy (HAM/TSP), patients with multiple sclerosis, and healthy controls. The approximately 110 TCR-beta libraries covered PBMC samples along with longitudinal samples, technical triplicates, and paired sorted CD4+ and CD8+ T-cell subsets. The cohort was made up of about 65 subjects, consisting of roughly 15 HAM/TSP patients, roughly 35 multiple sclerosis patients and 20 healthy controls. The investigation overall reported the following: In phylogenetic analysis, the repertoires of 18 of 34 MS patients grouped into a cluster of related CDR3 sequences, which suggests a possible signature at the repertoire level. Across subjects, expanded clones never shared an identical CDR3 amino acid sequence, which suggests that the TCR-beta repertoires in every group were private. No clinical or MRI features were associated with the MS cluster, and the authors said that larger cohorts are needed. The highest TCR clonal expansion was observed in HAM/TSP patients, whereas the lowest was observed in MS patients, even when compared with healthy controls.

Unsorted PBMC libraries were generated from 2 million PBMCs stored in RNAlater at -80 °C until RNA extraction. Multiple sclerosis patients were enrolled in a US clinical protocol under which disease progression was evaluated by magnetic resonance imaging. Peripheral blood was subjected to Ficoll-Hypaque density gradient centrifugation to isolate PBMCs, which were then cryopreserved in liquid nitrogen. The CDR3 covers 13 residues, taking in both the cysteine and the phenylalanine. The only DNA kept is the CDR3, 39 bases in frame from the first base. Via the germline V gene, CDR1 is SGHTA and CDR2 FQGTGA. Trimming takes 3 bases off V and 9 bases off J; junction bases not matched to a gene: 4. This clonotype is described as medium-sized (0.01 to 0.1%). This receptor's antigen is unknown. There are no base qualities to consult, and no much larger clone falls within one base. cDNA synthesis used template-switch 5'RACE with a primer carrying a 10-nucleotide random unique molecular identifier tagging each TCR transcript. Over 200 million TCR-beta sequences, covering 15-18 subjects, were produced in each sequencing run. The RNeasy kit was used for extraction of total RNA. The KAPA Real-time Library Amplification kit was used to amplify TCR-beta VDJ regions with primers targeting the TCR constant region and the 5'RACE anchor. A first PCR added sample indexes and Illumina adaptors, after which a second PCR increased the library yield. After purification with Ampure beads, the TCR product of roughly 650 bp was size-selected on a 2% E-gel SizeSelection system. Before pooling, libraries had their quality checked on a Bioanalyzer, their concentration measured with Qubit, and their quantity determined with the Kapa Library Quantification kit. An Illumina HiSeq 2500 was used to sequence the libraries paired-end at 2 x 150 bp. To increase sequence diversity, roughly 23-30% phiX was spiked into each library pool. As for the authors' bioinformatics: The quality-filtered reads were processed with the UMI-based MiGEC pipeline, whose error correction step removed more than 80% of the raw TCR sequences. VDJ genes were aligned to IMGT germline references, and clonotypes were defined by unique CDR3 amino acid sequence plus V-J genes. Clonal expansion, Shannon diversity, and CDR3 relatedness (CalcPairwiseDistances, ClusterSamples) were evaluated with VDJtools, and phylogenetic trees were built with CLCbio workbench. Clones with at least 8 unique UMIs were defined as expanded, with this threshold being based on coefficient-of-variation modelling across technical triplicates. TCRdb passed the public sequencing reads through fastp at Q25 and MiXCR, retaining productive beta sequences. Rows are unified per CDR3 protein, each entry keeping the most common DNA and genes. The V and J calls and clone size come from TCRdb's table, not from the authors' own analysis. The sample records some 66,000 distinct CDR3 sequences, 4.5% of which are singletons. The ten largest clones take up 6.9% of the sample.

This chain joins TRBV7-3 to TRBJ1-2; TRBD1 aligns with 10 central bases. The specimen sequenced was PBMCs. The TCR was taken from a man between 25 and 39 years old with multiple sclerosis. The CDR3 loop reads CASSLTGGESYTF. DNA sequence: TGTGCCAGCAGCTTGACAGGGGGCGAAAGCTACACCTTC.